This TCR beta chain came from a study of T cell responses to AZD1222 COVID-19 vaccine (dated by TCRdb to 2020 to 2023). As for the study more broadly: AZD1222 recipients whose second dose came at about 4 weeks and those whose second dose came at about 12 weeks were combined into one group, since spike-specific TCR depth and breadth did not differ between the two schedules. Enrollment into the trials was organized by age into subgroups of 18-55, 56-69 and 70-plus years, and those subgroups contained roughly 140, 27 and 60 TCR-sequenced participants, respectively. A total of 233 trial participants underwent TCR sequencing, of whom about 200 had received two doses of AZD1222 and approximately 26 had received two doses of the MenACWY control vaccine. Results and caveats for the whole study, not just this receptor: No day 14 peak-response samples were available, so repertoires were characterized only after the peak T cell response. After two AZD1222 doses, spike-specific TCR breadth and depth were significantly higher than at day 0 and than in MenACWY recipients. In the small 56-69-year group, the increase in depth fell short of significance, most likely because of low power. Most participants were white British and females outnumbered males, and the authors suggested that clonal diversity may have been underestimated. Reportedly, almost half of the unique spike-specific TCRs recognized epitopes lying outside the regions that are mutated in the B.1.351 and B.1.1.7 variants. The vaccine-associated CD4 TCRs covered the entire spike protein, and the dominant responses fell in regions 160-218 and 743-854. Conclusions about previously exposed vaccinees were limited because only 5 or 6 AZD1222 recipients were SARS-CoV-2 seropositive at baseline.

Its CDR3 holds 11 amino acids, cysteine through phenylalanine. Only CDR3 DNA is held: 33 bases, read in frame from base 1. In the germline V gene, CDR1 corresponds to SQVTM and CDR2 to ANQGSEA. At the junction V is shortened by 6 bases and J by 1 base, with 7 bases in between. The CDR3 regions of human TCRbeta chains were analyzed by immunosequencing. In the paper's pipeline: TCRs in the repertoires were matched against a reference library of SARS-CoV-2-specific TCRs that had been generated with the MIRA antigen-specificity platform. Breadth meant the fraction of unique TCRs that were SARS-CoV-2-associated, whereas depth meant the fraction of total T cells that were SARS-CoV-2-associated. Using the MIRA data, each spike-specific TCR was mapped to the spike region that the TCR reacts to and placed in a CD4 or CD8 class. Log10-transformed breadth and depth values were compared by one-way ANOVA with Sidak's multiple comparisons tests. Not all clones reach the TCRdb copy of this immuneACCESS table, which keeps in-frame sequences only. Checked studies attribute under half of the gap to unresolved V genes and leave the rest unexplained. For V, J and clone size, that table is used; D and trimming come from the DNA. The sample yields 150,000 or so clones; around 92% were counted once. 2.3% of the sample goes to the ten largest clones.

About this clone: Its target antigen remains unknown. Base qualities are not at hand, and no much larger clone is one base apart. Other DNA sequences in this sample translate to the same CDR3.

The sample's time point label, in plain terms: baseline before first vaccination. Vaccinee samples came from UK trials COV001 and COV002, including a single-blind randomized controlled phase 2/3 trial of AZD1222 (ChAdOx1 nCoV-19) in healthy adults. For TCRbeta chain sequencing, PBMC samples were collected from trial participants at day 0 and at day 28 after the second dose. The chain was built from TRBV29-1 and TRBJ2-7; confidence is insufficient to name the D gene. The sample consisted of peripheral blood, taken on day 0 of AZD1222 vaccination. The origin of this receptor is an adult in good health. The CDR3 region: CSVRGSYEQYF. DNA sequence: TGCAGCGTCAGAGGTTCCTACGAGCAGTACTTC.